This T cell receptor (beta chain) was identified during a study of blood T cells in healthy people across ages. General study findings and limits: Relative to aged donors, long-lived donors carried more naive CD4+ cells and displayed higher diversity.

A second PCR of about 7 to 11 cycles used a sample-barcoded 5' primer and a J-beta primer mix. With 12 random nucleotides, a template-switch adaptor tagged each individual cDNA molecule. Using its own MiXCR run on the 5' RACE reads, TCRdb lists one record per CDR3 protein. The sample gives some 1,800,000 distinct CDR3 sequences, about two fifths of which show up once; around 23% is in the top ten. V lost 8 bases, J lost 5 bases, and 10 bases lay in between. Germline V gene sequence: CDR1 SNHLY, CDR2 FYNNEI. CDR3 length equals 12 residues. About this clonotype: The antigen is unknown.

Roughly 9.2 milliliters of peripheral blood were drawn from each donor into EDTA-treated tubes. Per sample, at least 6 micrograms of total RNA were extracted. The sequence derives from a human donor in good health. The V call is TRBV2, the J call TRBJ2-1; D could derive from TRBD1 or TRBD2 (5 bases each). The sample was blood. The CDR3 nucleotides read TGTGCCAGCTCGTGGGACGACAATGAGCAGTTCTTC. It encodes CASSWDDNEQFF.